This T cell receptor beta chain appears in the sequencing data of a study of blood T cell repertoires in COVID-19 (dated by TCRdb to the early 2020s). Study-level background: The collaborator samples originated in the United States, Italy and Spain and spanned the acute and convalescent phases of COVID-19. The material from the prospective study consisted of cDNA or gDNA derived from T cells, B-cell-depleted T cells, or PBMCs. Deeply sampled blood TCRbeta repertoires from subjects exposed to, actively infected with, or recovered from COVID-19 were included in the dataset. The repertoires were released in a freely available public database intended as a resource for research on the immune response to SARS-CoV-2. Samples came from the ongoing ImmuneRACE study (first 160 participants) plus 1,254 subjects from 6 global collaborators. A de-identified subject ID, COVID-19 status, age in years and sex were almost always included in the sample metadata. Where available, HLA class I and class II types were obtained from metadata supplied by the sample provider rather than from assay-based typing.

The CDR3 runs 16 amino acids, cysteine and phenylalanine included. Only CDR3 DNA remains: 48 bases, in frame from the first base. V has 7 bases trimmed and J has 1 base trimmed; junction bases matching no gene number 8. From a lookup of the germline V gene (reference sequence), CDR1 and CDR2 are LNHDA and SQIVND. The full study reports these points: How much clinical and demographic metadata was included differed by source and by participant, and the metadata was provided uncurated.

Regarding this clone: What antigen it recognizes has not been identified. No base-level quality is on record; no much larger clone is a single base apart.

TCRbeta CDR3 regions were amplified from genomic DNA by means of the immunoSEQ Assay, a bias-controlled multiplex PCR. The source study handled its data this way. The number of nucleated cells in each sample was estimated by amplification of reference gene primers within the assay. Sequence reads were collapsed and filtered to measure the absolute abundance of every unique TCRbeta CDR3 rearrangement. For each sample, productive Simpson clonality was calculated as the square root of Simpson's diversity index across productive rearrangements. TCRdb holds this immuneACCESS table with in-frame rearrangements only. Some clones are missing; in checked studies, unresolved V genes explain under half, and the rest has no known cause. V, J and clone size derive from that table, while D and trimming were established from the DNA sequence. Present in this sample are roughly 330,000 clones, around 90% of which were seen just once. The ten most abundant clones make up under 6.5% of the sample.

In the prospective study, participants were about 18 to 95 years old, resided in approximately 25 geographic areas of the United States, and were enrolled through a virtual design. In the prospective study, cohorts were assigned on the basis of participant-reported clinical history obtained from a screening survey and a study questionnaire. For ImmuneRACE Cohort 3, a participant was defined as recovered based on two consecutive negative NP/OP PCR tests, clearance by a healthcare professional, or resolution of symptoms. Each participant in the prospective study had whole blood, serum and a nasopharyngeal or oropharyngeal swab collected by mobile phlebotomists. Participants in the prospective study had the option to provide additional blood draws and questionnaires over a roughly two-month period. Prospective study blood samples were shipped either frozen or at room temperature before DNA extraction.

Recombination linked TRBV19 to TRBJ1-1; the central 11 bases match TRBD1. The sample was PBMCs or T cells enriched from blood (not recorded which). This TCR came from a woman in her 30s who had recovered from COVID-19. In nucleotide form, the sequence is TGTGCCAGTACCGCAGGACAGGGGGCGGGGAACACTGAAGCTTTCTTT. Translation gives CASTAGQGAGNTEAFF.